This T cell receptor beta chain was identified during a study of T cells in localized non-small cell lung cancer. Study-wide findings and caveats: Uninvolved adjacent lung had higher T cell clonality than tumor and all other tissues. A median of about 52 clones ranked among the top 100 in tumor appeared in adjacent lung.

Sequencing was performed with immunoSEQ multiplex PCR; in TCRdb, only in-frame clones are kept and a portion is missing. Counted here are approximately 150,000 clones, around 92% occurring once; the ten biggest clones make up roughly 1.8%. Worth noting for this clone: The antigen is undetermined.

Deletions cut 4 bases from V and 5 bases from J, with 11 bases between. This CDR3 comprises 13 residues. Germline CDR1 and CDR2: SGHRS and YFSETQ. This material consisted of peripheral blood, taken before any cancer treatment. This rearrangement joins TRBV5-1 to TRBJ2-3, with D perhaps TRBD1 (6 bases). The receptor was isolated from a female donor over 55 with stage I lung adenocarcinoma. As DNA, the CDR3 is TGCGCCAGCAGCACTCGGGACAAAGATACGCAGTATTTT. This sequence encodes CASSTRDKDTQYF.